This TCR beta chain originates from a study of CD8 T cells in ankylosing spondylitis. The ends were cut back, 7 bases at V and 3 bases at J, with 18 bases in the middle. The CDR3 is 14 amino acids. Per the germline V gene, CDR1 is SQVTM and CDR2 is ANQGSEA. With regard to this clonotype: Its target is not known.

Via MiXCR, TCRdb re-called the 5' RACE reads, giving one row per CDR3 protein. The sample yields around 770,000 distinct CDR3 sequences, 12% seen once. Whole-study findings and limits: Roughly 8 highly homologous variants made up a TCR beta motif that seemed to typify ankylosing spondylitis blood. Past research had described some motif variants in reactive arthritis synovial fluid and blood. Disease-associated clones were CD8+ and fairly uncommon in peripheral blood. Matched synovial fluid from ankylosing spondylitis patients was reported to be enriched for disease-linked clones.

The TCR originated in a male donor with ankylosing spondylitis. V gene TRBV29-1 combines with J gene TRBJ1-1, with D perhaps matching TRBD1 (6 bases). The sample comprised blood, either unsorted or a sorted T cell fraction (not recorded which). CDR3 DNA sequence: TGCAGCGCCAAACAGGGCCAGGCGGACACTGAAGCTTTCTTT. As protein: CSAKQGQADTEAFF.